A single sample is the source of the 19 T cell receptor beta chains below, sequenced in a study of identical twins. TCRdb recomputed calls from the 5' RACE reads with MiXCR, one row per CDR3 protein. Here the sample spans 410,000 or so distinct CDR3 sequences, 18% being singletons. Sequenced: naive T cells sorted from blood. All receptors come from a man aged 50 or older in good health.

The chain has TRBV7-2 and TRBJ2-5; D gene uncertain. This CDR3 has 12 amino acids. The germline V gene encodes CDR1 SGHTA and CDR2 FQGNSA. Trimming removed 3 bases from V and 4 bases from J, with 6 bases in between. CDR3 residues: CASSFWIETQYF. CDR3 coding DNA: TGTGCCAGCAGCTTTTGGATAGAGACCCAGTACTTC.

This clonotype was seen many times. The CDR3 spells CSARDPAGLAYEQYF. The CDR3 DNA follows: TGCAGTGCTAGAGATCCGGCGGGACTAGCCTACGAGCAGTACTTC. The V and J genes are TRBV20-1 and TRBJ2-7; TRBD2 agrees at 8 bases. The CDR3 sequence is 15 residues long. Per germline, CDR1 DFQATT and CDR2 SNEGSKA (reference sequence). Losses at the gene ends were 0 bases for V and 2 bases for J; bases not matched to a gene: 6.

This clonotype was seen a handful of times. This sequence joins TRBV27 and TRBJ2-5, with TRBD1 identical over 9 bases. V lost 5 bases to trimming and J lost 5 bases; unmatched junction nucleotides: 9. Germline CDR1 reads MNHEY; CDR2 reads SMNVEV (reference sequence). This CDR3 contains 15 residues. The CDR3 bases are TGTGCCAGCAGTCCGCCAGACAGGGGGGCCGAGACCCAGTACTTC. Encoded protein: CASSPPDRGAETQYF.

The chain links TRBV19 to TRBJ2-6; D unclear. Trimming pared 5 bases from V and 2 bases from J, leaving 13 bases between. CDR3 length equals 16 residues. The germline CDR1 and CDR2 sequences are LNHDA and SQIVND (reference sequence). CDR3 in amino acids: CASSVGLLPGANVLTF. The CDR3 coding sequence is TGTGCCAGTAGTGTCGGCTTGCTGCCTGGGGCCAACGTCCTGACTTTC.

Here the CDR3 DNA reads TGTGCCACCAGCAGAGATGGTACTCCCTCGAACACCGGGGAGCTGTTTTTT. This encodes CATSRDGTPSNTGELFF. This chain uses TRBV15 with TRBJ2-2; D is unresolved. Germline CDR1 and CDR2: LNHNV and YYDKDF (reference sequence). V gave up 0 bases and J gave up 0 bases, with 11 bases separating them. CDR3 length equals 17 residues. The variable domain in full, with the rest retrieved from reference TRBV15 and TRBJ2-2, is DAMVIQNPRYQVTQFGKPVTLSCSQTLNHNVMYWYQQKSSQAPKLLFHYYDKDFNNEADTPDNFQSRRPNTSFCFLDIRSPGLGDTAMYLCATSRDGTPSNTGELFFGEGSRLTVL.

The chain couples TRBV18 to TRBJ2-1; D perhaps matches TRBD1 (5 bases). Germline values: CDR1 KGHSH, CDR2 LQKENI. V lost 4 bases and J lost 8, with 9 bases in between. This CDR3 spans 12 amino acids. The chain's CDR3 is CASSRTNYEQFF. The CDR3, as DNA: TGTGCCAGCTCACGGACAAACTATGAGCAGTTCTTC.

There are many counts of this clonotype. The chain links TRBV7-9 to TRBJ2-7; 11 bases match TRBD2. V shed 5 bases, J shed 7 bases, and the junction held 13 bases outside the gene matches. The CDR3 totals 16 residues. The germline gives CDR1 SEHNR, CDR2 FQNEAQ (reference sequence). CDR3 sequence reads: CASSKPGTSGLGEQYF. CDR3 in DNA: TGTGCCAGCAGCAAACCCGGGACTAGCGGTTTGGGGGAGCAGTACTTC.

The chain recombines TRBV20-1 with TRBJ1-2; no definite D call. The CDR3 is 15 amino acids. V was cut by 0 bases and J by 0 bases, with 11 bases left in between. Germline assignment: CDR1 DFQATT and CDR2 SNEGSKA (reference sequence). The CDR3 DNA reads as TGCAGTGCTAGAGAACACGACCGTACTAACTATGGCTACACCTTC. Protein: CSAREHDRTNYGYTF.

The chain combines TRBV2 with TRBJ1-1; no definite D call. Trimming removed 4 bases from V and 1 base from J, with 7 bases in between. Germline V gene data show CDR1 as SNHLY and CDR2 as FYNNEI. CDR3 length: 13 residues. DNA of the CDR3: TGTGCCAGCAGTGCCTCAGAGAACACTGAAGCTTTCTTT. Translation gives CASSASENTEAFF.

This clonotype was picked up many times. V and J are TRBV7-2 and TRBJ2-1; D possibly uses TRBD1 or TRBD2 (5 bases each). Trimming cost V 6 bases and J 10 bases, with 19 bases left between them. The CDR3 consists of 14 residues. In germline, CDR1 is SGHTA, CDR2 FQGNSA. The CDR3 DNA is TGTGCCAGCAGGAGGGGATCATCCTCCGGGGAGCAGTTCTTC. It specifies CASRRGSSSGEQFF. Drawing the rest from reference TRBV7-2 and TRBJ2-1, the complete variable domain is GAGVSQSPSNKVTEKGKDVELRCDPISGHTALYWYRQSLGQGLEFLIYFQGNSAPDKSGLPSDRFSAERTGGSVSTLTIQRTQQEDSAVYLCASRRGSSSGEQFFGPGTRLTVL.

For this clonotype: A much larger clone sits a single nucleotide away, making a read error possible. This chain links TRBV19 with TRBJ2-1; 10 bases map to TRBD1. The DNA end favors TRBJ2-7, so the J call may be wrong. The germline CDR1 and CDR2 sequences are LNHDA and SQIVND (reference sequence). This CDR3 is built from 15 residues. The CDR3 nucleotides read TGTGCCAGTAATGTCCGGGACAGGGGATCGGATGAGCAGTACTTC. Its protein is CASNVRDRGSDEQYF.

There are a few counts of this clonotype. The chain combines TRBV12-1 with TRBJ2-5; the table's D gene call, TRBD2, was not cross checked with the DNA. TRBV12-1 is classified as a pseudogene. CDR3 length: 15 amino acids. The CDR3 here is CASSFASGRRETQYF. The CDR3 DNA follows: TGTGCCAGCAGCTTTGCTAGCGGGAGGAGAGAGACCCAGTACTTC.

The sample holds a few counts of this clonotype. The genes are TRBV12-3 or TRBV12-4 and TRBJ1-5, with a possible D match to TRBD1 (5 bases). V was pared by 6 bases and J by 2 bases, with 8 bases between. The CDR3 extends over 13 amino acids. The CDR3 DNA reads TGTGCCAGCAGCCGGGGGGGCAATCAGCCCCAGCATTTT. Residues: CASSRGGNQPQHF.

This clonotype was counted many times. The CDR3 DNA sequence: TGCAGTGCTAGAGTCGGACTAGCGGGAGGTTACTCCTACAATGAGCAGTTCTTC. Protein: CSARVGLAGGYSYNEQFF. This chain links TRBV20-1 with TRBJ2-1; 14 nucleotides align to TRBD2. In germline, CDR1 is DFQATT, CDR2 SNEGSKA (reference sequence). The V and J ends lost 1 base and 0 bases, in that order; junction bases with no gene match: 5. This CDR3 comprises 18 residues.

This chain uses TRBV7-9 with TRBJ2-7; 7 bases map to TRBD2. The junction had 12 bases not matched to a gene; V was cut back by 8 bases and J by 5 bases. Germline V gene lookup returns CDR1 SEHNR and CDR2 FQNEAQ (reference sequence). CDR3 length equals 14 residues. The CDR3 loop reads CASAPGGTIHEQYF. In nucleotides, the CDR3 is TGTGCCAGCGCCCCGGGGGGAACCATCCACGAGCAGTACTTC. The full variable domain, with the rest looked up from reference TRBV7-9 and TRBJ2-7, is DTGVSQNPRHKITKRGQNVTFRCDPISEHNRLYWYRQTLGQGPEFLTYFQNEAQLEKSRLLSDRFSAERPKGSFSTLEIQRTEQGDSAMYLCASAPGGTIHEQYFGPGTRLTVT.

At least ten counts were recorded for this clonotype. The chain uses TRBV11-2 and TRBJ2-5; D is undetermined. CDR3 length equals 15 residues. Germline V gives CDR1 SGHAT, CDR2 FQNNGV. Between the trimmed V and J ends, which lost 5 bases and 0 bases, there was a span of 13 bases. The CDR3 is CASSPLSWYQETQYF. CDR3 in DNA: TGTGCCAGCAGCCCCCTGTCATGGTACCAAGAGACCCAGTACTTC.

The chain is built from TRBV20-1 and TRBJ2-3; 9 nucleotides agree with TRBD2. The CDR3 totals 16 residues. The V segment lost 2 bases and the J segment 2 bases; nucleotides outside the gene matches: 8. Germline CDR1 DFQATT, CDR2 SNEGSKA (reference sequence). The CDR3 DNA reads TGCAGTGCTAGAAATGACCTAGCGGGGAACACAGATACGCAGTATTTT. This codes for CSARNDLAGNTDTQYF.

The genes are TRBV5-1 and TRBJ2-2; 8 nucleotides agree with TRBD1. The V gene end was trimmed by 2 bases and the J gene end by 0 bases; junction bases not matched to a gene: 6. Per the germline V gene, CDR1 is SGHRS and CDR2 is YFSETQ. The CDR3 runs to 17 residues. The CDR3 region is CASSFHLDRANTGELFF. CDR3 DNA: TGCGCCAGCAGCTTTCACTTGGACAGGGCGAACACCGGGGAGCTGTTTTTT.

The sample holds many counts of this clonotype. The genes are TRBV15 and TRBJ2-3, with TRBD2 matching 9 bases. This CDR3 is 16 amino acids long. The germline CDR1 and CDR2 sequences are LNHNV and YYDKDF (reference sequence). J lost 0 bases, V lost 1 base, and 2 bases had no gene match. CDR3 sequence reads: CATSRGTSGSTDTQYF. The CDR3, as DNA: TGTGCCACCAGCAGAGGAACTAGCGGGAGCACAGATACGCAGTATTTT.